The entry below gives a single T cell receptor (beta chain) sequence along with its context. Antigen: not known. V was clipped by 5 bases and J by 7 bases, with 6 bases between them. The CDR3 totals 11 residues. Germline assignment: CDR1 SGHTA and CDR2 FQGNSA. Data came from immunoSEQ multiplex PCR; TCRdb stores just in-frame clones and leaves some out. The sample holds about 330,000 clones; roughly two thirds are singletons and the top ten take roughly 6.8%. This sample stems from a study of cytotoxic CD8 clonotypes in ibrutinib-treated CLL. Study-wide background: By median around 66 months, approximately 12 had progressed and around 14 stayed remitted; responses had been 2 complete and roughly 24 partial. Average yields of approximately 260,000 productive templates and 80,000 to 100,000 productive rearrangements characterized the samples. Median treatment time before response sampling was 12 months, range 6 to 36. General observations from the study: Private clonotypes, not public ones, expanded at ibrutinib response.

The origin of this receptor is a human donor with chronic lymphocytic leukemia. The chain combines TRBV7-2 with TRBJ2-4; D is undetermined. The sequencing here drew on PBMCs, taken after 36 months of ibrutinib treatment. CDR3 loop: CASSTGNIQYF. In DNA form, the CDR3 reads TGTGCCAGCAGCACCGGGAACATTCAGTACTTC.